A selection of T cell receptor beta chains follows, all from one sample in a study of breast tumors, draining lymph nodes, adjacent tissues. Using its own MiXCR run on the multiplex PCR reads, TCRdb lists one record per CDR3 protein. The sample yields about 200,000 distinct CDR3 sequences, roughly 31% seen once. Sequenced material: axillary lymph node tissue. The receptor set was obtained from a female donor with breast cancer. Some clones in this sample may be carry-over from other donors' samples. Each CDR3 is given with its conserved first and last residue. The order of the fields is clone size, J gene, D gene, V gene, CDR3 length, CDR3 DNA, CDR3 protein. The D gene is left open where the match is weak. Size is stated for part of the rows, as once, few or many counts, or as a class when the clone is expanded.

many	TRBJ2-2	TRBD2	TRBV19	17	TGTGCCAGTAGTATAGGAGCTAGCGGGGGCAACACCGGGGAGCTGTTTTTT	CASSIGASGGNTGELFF
.	TRBJ2-3	.	TRBV6-1	14	TGTGCCAGCGTGAGTCGACGGCGCACAGATACGCAGTATTTT	CASVSRRRTDTQYF
many	TRBJ2-2	.	TRBV2	12	TGTGCCAGCAATACAGACACCGGGGAGCTGTTTTTT	CASNTDTGELFF
many	TRBJ2-7	TRBD2	TRBV9	15	TGTGCCAGCAGCGTAAACCCCGGGGGGGCAAACGAGCAGTACTTC	CASSVNPGGANEQYF
many	TRBJ2-2	TRBD1	TRBV28	17	TGTGCCAGCAGTTACCGGGACAGGGGGCGCGAGACCGGGGAGCTGTTTTTT	CASSYRDRGRETGELFF
.	TRBJ2-4	TRBD1	TRBV13	16	TGTGCCAGCAGCGGACTGGGACAGGGGGCCATAAACATTCAGTACTTC	CASSGLGQGAINIQYF
.	TRBJ2-1	TRBD2	TRBV28	16	TGTGCCAGCAGACAAGGAGCGGGAGGGCCGGACAATGAGCAGCTCTTC	CASRQGAGGPDNEQLF
many	TRBJ2-1	.	TRBV5-6	16	TGTGCCAGCAGCCTCACCGGGACCGTCGACTACAATGAGCAGTTCTTC	CASSLTGTVDYNEQFF
many	TRBJ1-2	.	TRBV4-1	15	TGCGCCAGCAGCCAAGAGACAAGGGCGAACTATGGCTACACCTTC	CASSQETRANYGYTF
.	TRBJ2-1	TRBD2	TRBV7-9	17	TGTGCCAGCAGCTCCCGGACTAGCGGGAGGGCCCCCAATGAGCAGTTCTTC	CASSSRTSGRAPNEQFF
many	TRBJ2-3	TRBD1	TRBV24-1	17	TGTGCCACCGGGACGACGTACGGGACAGGGGATACAGATACGCAGTATTTT	CATGTTYGTGDTDTQYF
many	TRBJ2-7	.	TRBV7-6	14	TGTGCCAGCAGCTTAGGGGACGACAGATACGAGCAGTACTTC	CASSLGDDRYEQYF
many	TRBJ1-5	.	TRBV5-6	16	TGTGCCAGCAGCTTGGGACAACCCCTCCCTAATCAGCCCCAGCATTTT	CASSLGQPLPNQPQHF
few	TRBJ1-1	TRBD1	TRBV20-1	15	TGCAGTGCCACGCGGGACAGATTTCCGAACACTGAAGCTTTCTTT	CSATRDRFPNTEAFF
many	TRBJ2-3	.	TRBV7-2	15	TGTGCCAGCAGCTTATTCAACGGGAAAACAGATACGCAGTATTTT	CASSLFNGKTDTQYF
many	TRBJ2-7	TRBD1	TRBV3-1	16	TGTGCCAGCAGCCAAGTCTCAGGGGGCGCGGGGTACGAGCAGTACTTC	CASSQVSGGAGYEQYF